This TCR beta chain was documented in a study of beta chain features in type 1 diabetes. Study results and limitations: PCR might favor shorter templates, but any such skew would affect patients and controls equally.

Concerning this clone itself: Its antigen is unknown.

This CDR3 spans 16 amino acids. V shed 2 bases, J shed 1 base, and the junction held 7 bases outside the gene matches. The germline V gene encodes CDR1 SGHRS and CDR2 YFSETQ. The sequenced template was cDNA made from the entire isolated RNA. TCRdb keeps only in-frame clones here, not all; method: immunoSEQ multiplex PCR. The table shows fewer than 900,000 clones, with under 20% occurring only once. The sequenced material came from naive CD4+ T cells from blood. The chain couples TRBV5-1 to TRBJ1-1; 8 bases align to TRBD1. The TCR originated in a young woman in good health. CDR3 coding DNA: TGCGCCAGCAGCTTCCCAGGGGGCAGTGGGAACACTGAAGCTTTCTTT. Encoded protein: CASSFPGGSGNTEAFF.